These T cell receptor beta chains were read from a single sample in a study of T cell responses to AZD1222 COVID-19 vaccine. The repertoire was sequenced with immunoSEQ multiplex PCR; TCRdb's copy has only in-frame clones and lacks some. The sample records 85,000 to 120,000 clones, about 90% being singletons. The source material was peripheral blood, sampled 28 days after the second AZD1222 dose. Receptors originate from an adult who received the AZD1222 COVID-19 vaccine. CDR3s include the opening cysteine and the closing phenylalanine or tryptophan. A D gene is named only where the DNA matches it firmly. Clone size is not always given. Where it is, it says once, few, many or a class for expanded clones.

clone size: -
D gene: -
V gene: TRBV5-6
J gene: TRBJ1-2
CDR3 protein: CASRLHYGYTF
CDR3 DNA: TGTGCCAGCAGATTACACTATGGCTACACCTTC

clone size: -
D gene: -
V gene: TRBV5-4
J gene: TRBJ1-2
CDR3 protein: CASSNNRVWYGYTF
CDR3 DNA: TGTGCCAGCAGCAACAACAGGGTGTGGTATGGCTACACCTTC

clone size: -
D gene: -
V gene: TRBV11-3
J gene: TRBJ2-7
CDR3 protein: CASSHGILNEQYF
CDR3 DNA: TGTGCCAGCAGCCATGGAATTTTGAACGAGCAGTACTTC

clone size: -
D gene: -
V gene: TRBV30
J gene: TRBJ2-2
CDR3 protein: CACRRRGAGTGELFF
CDR3 DNA: TGTGCCTGCAGACGAAGGGGCGCGGGCACCGGGGAGCTGTTTTTT

clone size: -
D gene: -
V gene: TRBV6-5
J gene: TRBJ2-7
CDR3 protein: CASSLKGRLPYEQYF
CDR3 DNA: TGTGCCAGCAGTCTCAAGGGACGCCTACCCTACGAGCAGTACTTC

clone size: -
D gene: -
V gene: TRBV11-3
J gene: TRBJ2-3
CDR3 protein: CASSGGGGGPDTQYF
CDR3 DNA: TGTGCCAGCAGCGGTGGAGGGGGGGGCCCAGATACGCAGTATTTT

clone size: -
D gene: -
V gene: TRBV19
J gene: TRBJ1-4
CDR3 protein: CASSPTGAANNEKLFF
CDR3 DNA: TGTGCCAGTAGCCCCACCGGGGCAGCAAATAATGAAAAACTGTTTTTT

clone size: -
D gene: -
V gene: TRBV7-9
J gene: TRBJ2-3
CDR3 protein: CASSLAGGNTDTQYF
CDR3 DNA: TGTGCCAGCAGCTTAGCGGGGGGAAACACAGATACGCAGTATTTT

clone size: -
D gene: TRBD1
V gene: TRBV5-1
J gene: TRBJ1-4
CDR3 protein: CASSQGQGNEKLFF
CDR3 DNA: TGCGCCAGCAGCCAAGGACAGGGTAACGAAAAACTGTTTTTT

clone size: -
D gene: -
V gene: TRBV27
J gene: TRBJ1-2
CDR3 protein: CASSPTRANYGYTF
CDR3 DNA: TGTGCCAGCAGTCCCACGCGGGCCAACTATGGCTACACCTTC

clone size: -
D gene: TRBD1
V gene: TRBV10-3
J gene: TRBJ2-7
CDR3 protein: CAIRGGLSYEQYF
CDR3 DNA: TGTGCCATCAGAGGGGGCCTATCCTACGAGCAGTACTTC

clone size: -
D gene: -
V gene: TRBV7-2
J gene: TRBJ2-7
CDR3 protein: CASSFDYDGYEQYF
CDR3 DNA: TGTGCCAGCAGCTTTGACTATGACGGCTACGAGCAGTACTTC

clone size: -
D gene: -
V gene: TRBV5-1
J gene: TRBJ2-7
CDR3 protein: CASGEVSPSEQYF
CDR3 DNA: TGCGCCAGCGGGGAGGTAAGCCCATCCGAGCAGTACTTC

clone size: -
D gene: TRBD1
V gene: TRBV19
J gene: TRBJ2-7
CDR3 protein: CASSFIIGTGFREQYF
CDR3 DNA: TGTGCCAGTAGTTTCATAATAGGGACAGGGTTTCGCGAGCAGTACTTC

clone size: -
D gene: -
V gene: TRBV12-5
J gene: TRBJ2-1
CDR3 protein: CASGLGSGSWSNEQFF
CDR3 DNA: TGTGCTAGTGGTTTGGGGTCCGGGAGTTGGTCTAATGAGCAGTTCTTC

clone size: -
D gene: -
V gene: TRBV18
J gene: TRBJ1-2
CDR3 protein: CASSPRQGSWVGYTF
CDR3 DNA: TGTGCCAGCTCCCCTCGGCAGGGGAGTTGGGTTGGCTACACCTTC

clone size: -
D gene: -
V gene: TRBV21-1
J gene: TRBJ1-2
CDR3 protein: CASSYPGTRNYLYTF
CDR3 DNA: TGTGCCAGCTCCTACCCCGGGACAAGAAACTATCTCTACACCTTC

clone size: -
D gene: TRBD1
V gene: TRBV7-8
J gene: TRBJ1-6
CDR3 protein: CASSIGTGNNSPLHF
CDR3 DNA: TGTGCCAGCAGCATAGGGACAGGGAATAATTCACCCCTCCACTTT

clone size: -
D gene: TRBD1
V gene: TRBV7-2
J gene: TRBJ1-1
CDR3 protein: CASGRGGHTEAFF
CDR3 DNA: TGTGCCAGCGGCAGGGGGGGGCACACTGAAGCTTTCTTT

clone size: -
D gene: -
V gene: TRBV4-1
J gene: TRBJ1-3
CDR3 protein: CASSQLTGYLVNTIYF
CDR3 DNA: TGCGCCAGCAGCCAACTCACAGGGTATTTGGTCAACACCATATATTTT

clone size: once
D gene: -
V gene: TRBV6-2/TRBV6-3
J gene: TRBJ1-2
CDR3 protein: CASSYVTANYGYTF
CDR3 DNA: TGTGCCAGCAGTTACGTGACAGCCAACTATGGCTACACCTTC

clone size: -
D gene: -
V gene: TRBV7-7
J gene: TRBJ1-4
CDR3 protein: CASIPGRRGEKLFF
CDR3 DNA: TGTGCTAGCATCCCCGGGCGACGGGGTGAAAAACTGTTTTTT

clone size: -
D gene: TRBD1
V gene: TRBV10-3
J gene: TRBJ1-5
CDR3 protein: CAISPTGDSNQPQHF
CDR3 DNA: TGTGCCATCAGCCCGACAGGGGATAGCAATCAGCCCCAGCATTTT

clone size: -
D gene: TRBD1
V gene: TRBV7-9
J gene: TRBJ1-5
CDR3 protein: CASSLTGGNQPQHF
CDR3 DNA: TGTGCCAGCAGCTTAACAGGGGGCAATCAGCCCCAGCATTTT

clone size: -
D gene: -
V gene: TRBV6-2/TRBV6-3
J gene: TRBJ2-2
CDR3 protein: CASSYSRANTGELFF
CDR3 DNA: TGTGCCAGCAGTTATAGCAGGGCGAACACCGGGGAGCTGTTTTTT

clone size: medium-sized
D gene: -
V gene: TRBV2
J gene: TRBJ2-7
CDR3 protein: CASSQNSYEQYF
CDR3 DNA: TGTGCCAGCAGTCAGAACTCCTACGAGCAGTACTTC

clone size: -
D gene: -
V gene: TRBV4-3
J gene: TRBJ2-6
CDR3 protein: CASSQDRPGYISGANVLTF
CDR3 DNA: TGCGCCAGCAGCCAAGACCGGCCAGGGTATATCTCTGGGGCCAACGTCCTGACTTTC

clone size: -
D gene: -
V gene: TRBV30
J gene: TRBJ1-1
CDR3 protein: CAWSKTTDTEAFF
CDR3 DNA: TGTGCCTGGAGTAAGACCACAGACACTGAAGCTTTCTTT

clone size: -
D gene: -
V gene: TRBV4-2
J gene: TRBJ2-2
CDR3 protein: CASSHPDQGAGELFF
CDR3 DNA: TGTGCCAGCAGCCACCCAGACCAAGGGGCCGGGGAGCTGTTTTTT

clone size: -
D gene: -
V gene: TRBV5-8
J gene: TRBJ1-1
CDR3 protein: CASSLGRDTEAFF
CDR3 DNA: TGTGCCAGCAGCTTGGGGAGGGACACTGAAGCTTTCTTT

clone size: -
D gene: TRBD1
V gene: TRBV6-4
J gene: TRBJ1-1
CDR3 protein: CASSATGGTEAFF
CDR3 DNA: TGTGCCAGCAGTGCCACAGGGGGCACTGAAGCTTTCTTT

clone size: -
D gene: TRBD1
V gene: TRBV5-5
J gene: TRBJ2-7
CDR3 protein: CASSSRTGESYEQYF
CDR3 DNA: TGTGCCAGCAGCTCCCGGACAGGGGAAAGCTACGAGCAGTACTTC

clone size: -
D gene: -
V gene: TRBV30
J gene: TRBJ1-2
CDR3 protein: CASRLGVGYTF
CDR3 DNA: TGTGCCTCCCGCCTCGGGGTAGGCTACACCTTC

clone size: once
D gene: -
V gene: TRBV24-1
J gene: TRBJ1-1
CDR3 protein: CATSDSRSGNTEAFF
CDR3 DNA: TGTGCCACCAGTGACTCCCGATCGGGGAACACTGAAGCTTTCTTT

clone size: -
D gene: -
V gene: TRBV9
J gene: TRBJ2-5
CDR3 protein: CASSAPVGETQYF
CDR3 DNA: TGTGCCAGCAGCGCACCGGTAGGGGAGACCCAGTACTTC

clone size: -
D gene: -
V gene: TRBV5-6
J gene: TRBJ1-2
CDR3 protein: CASSRDTPYGYTF
CDR3 DNA: TGTGCCAGCAGCCGGGACACTCCCTATGGCTACACCTTC

clone size: -
D gene: -
V gene: TRBV7-2
J gene: TRBJ1-3
CDR3 protein: CASSTAGAGGNTIYF
CDR3 DNA: TGTGCCAGCAGCACCGCGGGGGCGGGTGGAAACACCATATATTTT

clone size: -
D gene: -
V gene: TRBV6-5
J gene: TRBJ2-7
CDR3 protein: CASFFGYEQYF
CDR3 DNA: TGTGCCAGCTTCTTCGGTTACGAGCAGTACTTC

clone size: -
D gene: TRBD2
V gene: TRBV7-2
J gene: TRBJ2-1
CDR3 protein: CASSPAVAGNEQFF
CDR3 DNA: TGTGCCAGCAGCCCCGCGGTAGCGGGGAATGAGCAGTTCTTC

clone size: -
D gene: -
V gene: TRBV6-5
J gene: TRBJ2-1
CDR3 protein: CASSYDSGSYNEQFF
CDR3 DNA: TGTGCCAGCAGTTACGACAGCGGCTCCTACAATGAGCAGTTCTTC

clone size: once
D gene: -
V gene: TRBV5-1
J gene: TRBJ1-4
CDR3 protein: CASSLNSQGRVSGNEKLFF
CDR3 DNA: TGCGCCAGCAGCTTGAATTCGCAGGGTAGGGTGAGCGGAAATGAAAAACTGTTTTTT

clone size: -
D gene: -
V gene: TRBV3-1/TRBV3-2
J gene: TRBJ2-7
CDR3 protein: CASSQDTSSSSYEQYF
CDR3 DNA: TGTGCCAGCAGCCAAGATACTAGCTCAAGCTCCTACGAGCAGTACTTC

clone size: -
D gene: -
V gene: TRBV30
J gene: TRBJ2-5
CDR3 protein: CAWSGTPETQYF
CDR3 DNA: TGTGCCTGGAGCGGGACCCCAGAGACCCAGTACTTC

clone size: -
D gene: TRBD2
V gene: TRBV7-9
J gene: TRBJ2-7
CDR3 protein: CASSLSGGEAYEQYF
CDR3 DNA: TGTGCCAGCAGCTTATCGGGGGGAGAGGCCTACGAGCAGTACTTC

clone size: -
D gene: -
V gene: TRBV30
J gene: TRBJ1-1
CDR3 protein: CAWSVMNTEAFF
CDR3 DNA: TGTGCCTGGAGTGTGATGAACACTGAAGCTTTCTTT

clone size: -
D gene: -
V gene: TRBV19
J gene: TRBJ2-5
CDR3 protein: CASSISPPETQYF
CDR3 DNA: TGTGCCAGTAGTATATCGCCTCCAGAGACCCAGTACTTC

clone size: -
D gene: -
V gene: TRBV20-1
J gene: TRBJ2-7
CDR3 protein: CSARDGRGEYF
CDR3 DNA: TGCAGTGCTAGAGATGGTAGAGGAGAGTACTTC

clone size: -
D gene: TRBD1
V gene: TRBV6-5
J gene: TRBJ1-1
CDR3 protein: CASSFRRTGSTEAFF
CDR3 DNA: TGTGCCAGCAGTTTTCGCCGGACAGGTAGCACTGAAGCTTTCTTT

clone size: medium-sized
D gene: -
V gene: TRBV4-1
J gene: TRBJ1-6
CDR3 protein: CASSPREDSPLHF
CDR3 DNA: TGCGCCAGCAGCCCGCGCGAGGATTCACCCCTCCACTTT

clone size: -
D gene: TRBD1
V gene: TRBV6-1
J gene: TRBJ2-2
CDR3 protein: CASSKDRGLNTGELFF
CDR3 DNA: TGTGCCAGCAGTAAAGACAGGGGGCTGAACACCGGGGAGCTGTTTTTT

clone size: -
D gene: TRBD1
V gene: TRBV4-3
J gene: TRBJ2-7
CDR3 protein: CASSPGTGVGEQYF
CDR3 DNA: TGCGCCAGCAGCCCCGGGACAGGGGTAGGGGAGCAGTACTTC

clone size: -
D gene: -
V gene: TRBV6-5
J gene: TRBJ1-6
CDR3 protein: CASSYESFNSPLHF
CDR3 DNA: TGTGCCAGCAGTTACGAGTCGTTTAATTCACCCCTCCACTTT

clone size: -
D gene: -
V gene: TRBV5-1
J gene: TRBJ1-5
CDR3 protein: CASSLLGHSNQPQHF
CDR3 DNA: TGCGCCAGCAGCTTGCTGGGACACAGCAATCAGCCCCAGCATTTT

clone size: -
D gene: -
V gene: TRBV12-3/TRBV12-4
J gene: TRBJ1-1
CDR3 protein: CASRSNTEAFF
CDR3 DNA: TGTGCCAGCAGGTCGAACACTGAAGCTTTCTTT